This TCR beta chain emerged from a study of T cell repertoires in cytomegalovirus infection (dated by TCRdb to the late 2010s). Study-wide context: Donor HLA type was relevant to the analysis, as public TCR beta signatures indicated carriage of CMV infection together with the matching HLA type.

The germline V gene (reference sequence) supplies CDR1 LNHDA and CDR2 SQIVND. The V end loses 6 bases and the J end loses 0 bases, and a stretch of 12 bases separates them. Inclusive of the bounding cysteine and phenylalanine, the CDR3 is 15 residues long. Left in the record is the CDR3 DNA by itself, 45 bases read in frame from the first base. The sequencer was an Illumina HiSeq 1500. TCRdb cleaned the public reads at Q25 with fastp, built clones with MiXCR and kept in-frame beta chains. Each CDR3 protein appears once, grouped with its most common genes and DNA. This sample is represented by about 460,000 distinct CDR3 sequences; about 11% of them were singletons. The ten biggest clones cover roughly a tenth of the sample. Study-wide conclusions, independent of this receptor: Carriers of CMV infection plus the relevant HLA type were discriminated by the cumulative frequency of public TCR beta family members in the study cohort and in an independent roughly 400-donor cohort. In the ex vivo response, HLA-C-restricted CMV-specific TCR beta clonotypes were dominant, and in two of eight donors the single most frequent clonotype came from this HLA-C-restricted group.

This clonotype was observed at least ten times. Its antigen remains undetermined. No much larger clonotype is one base removed from it; base qualities were not supplied. The origin of this receptor is a human donor in good health (CMV status not recorded). Some clones in this sample may be carry-over from other donors' samples. The rearranged segments are TRBV19 and TRBJ1-3; a weak D assignment points to TRBD1 (6 bases agree). Sample: PBMCs. Read as DNA, the sequence is TGTGCCAGTAGGTTCGACAGGAGCTCTGGAAACACCATATATTTT. The encoded protein is CASRFDRSSGNTIYF.